This is a list of T cell receptor beta chains from one sample in a study of blood T cells in healthy people across ages. From the 5' RACE reads, TCRdb called clonotypes with MiXCR, one entry per CDR3 protein. This sample carries around 700,000 distinct CDR3 sequences, roughly 25% of them seen once, and the ten largest clones take roughly 9%. These data also formed part of another study, on T cells of mothers and their children.

The sample consisted of blood. The receptors here all came from a boy between 5 and 17 years old in good health. The CDR3 runs from the conserved cysteine through the conserved F or W. The D gene is left open where the match is weak. Clone sizes are given selectively: once, few, many, or a class where the clone is expanded.

J | D | V | size | DNA | CDR3
TRBJ2-7 | TRBD2 | TRBV27 | . | TGTGCCAGCAGTTTAAGTCCGGGGGGGCCGGTCCACGAGCAGTACTTC | CASSLSPGGPVHEQYF
TRBJ1-2 | . | TRBV7-9 | . | TGTGCCAGCAGCTTATCCGGCCGAGGGGCCCCTTTCGATGGCTACACCTTC | CASSLSGRGAPFDGYTF
TRBJ1-1 | . | TRBV7-2 | . | TGTGCCAGCAGCTCCCTGGACACGAACACTGAAGCTTTCTTT | CASSSLDTNTEAFF
TRBJ2-2 | . | TRBV28 | . | TGTGCCAGCAGTTCCCGACAGAACACCGGGGAGCTGTTTTTT | CASSSRQNTGELFF
TRBJ2-3 | TRBD2 | TRBV9 | . | TGTGCCAGCAGTGAAGGGACTAGAATAGATACGCAGTATTTT | CASSEGTRIDTQYF
TRBJ2-7 | . | TRBV13 | few | TGTGCCAGCAGCCAACAAGTGGAAAGATACGAGCAGTACTTC | CASSQQVERYEQYF
TRBJ2-6 | . | TRBV6-5 | many | TGTGCCAGCAGCTCTGGGGCCAACGTCCTGACTTTC | CASSSGANVLTF
TRBJ2-7 | . | TRBV14 | . | TGTGCCAGCTCCCGGGACATTCCCTACGAGCAGTACTTC | CASSRDIPYEQYF
TRBJ2-7 | . | TRBV7-2 | . | TGTGCCAGCAGCACCGGGCCTCTTGACGAGCAGTACTTC | CASSTGPLDEQYF
TRBJ1-2 | TRBD1 | TRBV20-1 | few | TGCAGTGCTACCCAACCGGACAGGAACTATGGCTACACCTTC | CSATQPDRNYGYTF
TRBJ2-5 | . | TRBV7-2 | few | TGTGCCAGCAGCGACGGACGGGTCCGGGAGACCCAGTACTTC | CASSDGRVRETQYF
TRBJ2-5 | TRBD2 | TRBV29-1 | many | TGCAGCGTTCCCGGACTAGCGGGTGATGAGACCCAGTACTTC | CSVPGLAGDETQYF
TRBJ2-5 | . | TRBV20-1 | few | TGCAGTGCTAGAGGGGCCGAGACCCAGTACTTC | CSARGAETQYF
TRBJ2-1 | TRBD2 | TRBV15 | . | TGTGCCACTAACCTCGGGGGGGCCGGCAATGAGCAGTTCTTC | CATNLGGAGNEQFF
TRBJ2-5 | TRBD1 | TRBV5-1 | few | TGCGCCAGCAGCTTGTCTCCCCGGGACAGGGGTTTGGAGACCCAGTACTTC | CASSLSPRDRGLETQYF
TRBJ2-5 | . | TRBV29-1 | few | TGCAGCGTTGAAGATCGGGCAGGGGACCAAGAGACCCAGTACTTC | CSVEDRAGDQETQYF
TRBJ2-1 | . | TRBV4-1 | . | TGCGCCAGCAGCCAAGAGGTCCGGACCGATGAGCAGTTCTTC | CASSQEVRTDEQFF
TRBJ2-7 | . | TRBV11-2 | . | TGTGCCAGCAGCTTGACAGCTACCTACGAGCAGTACTTC | CASSLTATYEQYF
TRBJ2-4 | TRBD2 | TRBV6-1 | few | TGTGCCAGCAGTGAATTCTTTTCACTAGCGGGAGTTGAGACTCAGTACTTC | CASSEFFSLAGVETQYF
TRBJ2-5 | TRBD2 | TRBV7-9 | . | TGTGCCAGCAGCTTAGGCCCCCCGGGACTACTTCCCTTC | CASSLGPPGLLPF
TRBJ2-5 | . | TRBV13 | few | TGTGCCAGCAGCTTTGAAGACCTTGGGACCCAGTACTTC | CASSFEDLGTQYF
TRBJ2-3 | . | TRBV5-6 | . | TGTGCCAGCAGCTCTGGGAGACTGAGTACGCAGTATTTT | CASSSGRLSTQYF
TRBJ2-2 | . | TRBV12-3/TRBV12-4 | few | TGTGCCAGCAGTTTGGGGTACTGGGGGGCCAACACCGGGGAGCTGTTTTTT | CASSLGYWGANTGELFF
TRBJ2-3 | . | TRBV20-1 | . | TGCAGTGCTAGAGATGTGGGGGAGGTCCTGGATACGCAGTATTTT | CSARDVGEVLDTQYF
TRBJ2-5 | TRBD2 | TRBV13 | . | TGTGCCAGCAGCTCCGCGACTAGCGGGGGGGAAGAGACCCAGTACTTC | CASSSATSGGEETQYF
TRBJ2-5 | . | TRBV7-9 | . | TGTGCCAGCACCTACCTCCAACAGGGACGGGAGACCCAGTACTTC | CASTYLQQGRETQYF
TRBJ2-1 | TRBD2 | TRBV2 | few | TGTGCCAGCCGACTAGCGGGAGGACAAAGCTCCTACAATGAGCAGTTCTTC | CASRLAGGQSSYNEQFF
TRBJ2-2 | TRBD2 | TRBV9 | . | TGTGCCAGCAGCTCCCGGACTAGTCCCGCCACCGGGGAGCTGTTTTTT | CASSSRTSPATGELFF
TRBJ2-4 | . | TRBV12-3/TRBV12-4 | once | TGTGCCAGCACCGTGGCGCTAGCCAAAAACATTCAGTACTTC | CASTVALAKNIQYF
TRBJ2-1 | . | TRBV6-2/TRBV6-3 | . | TGTGCCAGCAGTCTACGGTATGAGCAGTTCTTC | CASSLRYEQFF
TRBJ2-5 | TRBD2 | TRBV20-1 | few | TGCAGTGCTAGAGATTCGGGGGGAGAGACCCAGTACTTC | CSARDSGGETQYF
TRBJ2-7 | TRBD2 | TRBV6-1 | . | TGTGCCAGCAGCCTAACCGGGGGGGCGGGAGACGAGCAGTACTTC | CASSLTGGAGDEQYF
TRBJ2-1 | . | TRBV2 | . | TGTGCCAGCAGTGACCCTAACAGGGGCGGGGGTGAGCAGTTCTTC | CASSDPNRGGGEQFF
TRBJ2-1 | . | TRBV27 | . | TGTGCCAGCAGTTTACTGGTCGGGGAATCCTACAATGAGCAGTTCTTC | CASSLLVGESYNEQFF
TRBJ1-3 | . | TRBV19 | few | TGTGCCAGTAGGGAGAACGATTGGGGAGGAAACACCATATATTTT | CASRENDWGGNTIYF
TRBJ1-6 | . | TRBV9 | few | TGTGCCAGCAGCGGTCCGGACAGTTTTAATTCACCCCTCCACTTT | CASSGPDSFNSPLHF
TRBJ2-5 | TRBD2 | TRBV6-6 | . | TGTGCCAGCAGATCACCGGGACTAGCGGAAGAGACCCAGTACTTC | CASRSPGLAEETQYF
TRBJ2-5 | TRBD2 | TRBV7-8 | . | TGTGCCAGCAGCCCCCGACTAGCGGGAGGCCCCGAAGAGACCCAGTACTTC | CASSPRLAGGPEETQYF
TRBJ2-2 | TRBD1 | TRBV9 | . | TGTGCCAGCAGCGCCGCAGGGGGCACGAACACCGGGGAGCTGCTTTTT | CASSAAGGTNTGELLF
TRBJ1-6 | . | TRBV9 | few | TGTGCCAGCAGCGTTGGGGGTTCCAATTCACCCCTCCACTTT | CASSVGGSNSPLHF
TRBJ1-2 | . | TRBV18 | . | TGTGCCAGCTCCCCATCCGGGACCTACTTAGGCTACACCTTC | CASSPSGTYLGYTF
TRBJ1-5 | . | TRBV27 | few | TGTGCCAGCAGTTTGGTATCAGGGGTTGCTAACCAGCCCCAGCATTTT | CASSLVSGVANQPQHF
TRBJ2-3 | . | TRBV25-1 | few | TGTGCCAGCAATAGCAAGGGGGATAGCCTTACACCCACAGATACGCAGTATTTT | CASNSKGDSLTPTDTQYF
TRBJ2-7 | . | TRBV10-3 | few | TGTGCCATCAGTGAGTCAGAGATCGTCTCCTACGAGCAGTACTTC | CAISESEIVSYEQYF
TRBJ2-5 | . | TRBV5-1 | few | TGCGCCAGCAGCTCTATCGGACAGATCCAAGAGACCCAGTACTTC | CASSSIGQIQETQYF
TRBJ1-1 | . | TRBV4-3 | . | TGCGCCAGCAGCCCATCAAGGGACACATTGAACACTGAAGCTTTCTTT | CASSPSRDTLNTEAFF
TRBJ2-1 | . | TRBV27 | . | TGTGCCAGCAGTCCCTGGTTATTAGATAGCTCCTACAATGAGCAGTTCTTC | CASSPWLLDSSYNEQFF
TRBJ2-3 | TRBD1 | TRBV20-1 | . | TGCAGTGCCCCGAGGGGGACAGGGGCAGATACGCAGTATTTT | CSAPRGTGADTQYF
TRBJ2-2 | . | TRBV27 | few | TGTGCCAGCAGAACCGGACAGCTCCCCGGGGAGCTGTTTTTT | CASRTGQLPGELFF
TRBJ2-5 | TRBD2 | TRBV7-3 | many | TGTGCCAGCAGCTCGGGACTAGCGGGAGGAGAGACCCAGTACTTC | CASSSGLAGGETQYF
TRBJ2-2 | . | TRBV7-3 | . | TGTGCCAGCACCTCAGTAGGAACCGGGGAGCTGTTTTTT | CASTSVGTGELFF
TRBJ2-7 | TRBD2 | TRBV20-1 | . | TGCAGTGCTAGTACTAGCGGGTTCGCCAGGGACGAGCAGTACTTC | CSASTSGFARDEQYF